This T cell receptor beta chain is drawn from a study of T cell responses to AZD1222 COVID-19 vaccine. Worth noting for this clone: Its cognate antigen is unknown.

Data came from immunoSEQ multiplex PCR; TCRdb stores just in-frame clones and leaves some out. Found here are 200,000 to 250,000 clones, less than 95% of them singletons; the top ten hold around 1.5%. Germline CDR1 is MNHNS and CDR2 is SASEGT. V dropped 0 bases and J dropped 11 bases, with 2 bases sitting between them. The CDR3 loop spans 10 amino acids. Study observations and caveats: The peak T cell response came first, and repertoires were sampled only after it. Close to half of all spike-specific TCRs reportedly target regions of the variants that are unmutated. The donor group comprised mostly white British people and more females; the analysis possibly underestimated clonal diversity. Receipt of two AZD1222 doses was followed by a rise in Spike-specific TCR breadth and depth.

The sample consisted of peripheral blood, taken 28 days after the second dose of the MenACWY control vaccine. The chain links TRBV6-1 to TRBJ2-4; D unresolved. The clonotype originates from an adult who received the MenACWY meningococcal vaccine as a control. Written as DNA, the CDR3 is TGTGCCAGCAGTGAAGCTGTTCAGTACTTC. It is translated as CASSEAVQYF.